The 24 T cell receptor beta chains in this list originate from one sample, sequenced in a study of T-cell reconstitution after alpha-beta-depleted transplantation in children. Researchers prepared the TCRbeta library using unique molecular identifiers, the study reports. TCRdb ran MiXCR on the PCR reads and lists one entry per CDR3 protein. The sample includes about 980,000 distinct CDR3 sequences, roughly 31% seen only once; the top ten take 28%. The source material was PBMCs, mostly from graft donor cells, sampled 360 days after TCRalphabeta/CD19-depleted stem cell transplant. The receptor set was obtained from a boy under two years old who had a stem cell transplant for SCID, so the T cells may come from the graft donor.

This clonotype has more than one count but fewer than ten. The chain recombines TRBV6-5 with TRBJ1-1; 8 nucleotides align to TRBD1. The trim removed 2 bases at V and 5 bases at J, leaving 10 bases unmatched. Germline assignment: CDR1 MNHEY and CDR2 SVGAGI. CDR3 length: 16 residues. CDR3 coding DNA: TGTGCCAGCAGTTACGTCCAGGGGGCAAGTTGGACTGAAGCTTTCTTT. Its translation: CASSYVQGASWTEAFF.

There are many counts of this clonotype. The chain recombines TRBV28 with TRBJ2-2; TRBD1 matches at 11 bases. V was clipped by 5 bases and J by 4 bases; unmatched bases: 6. The CDR3 is made up of 16 amino acids. Germline V gene sequence: CDR1 MDHEN, CDR2 SYDVKM. The CDR3 is CASSPRTGGGTGELFF. CDR3 nucleotide sequence: TGTGCCAGCAGTCCCCGGACAGGGGGCGGCACCGGGGAGCTGTTTTTT.

V usage is TRBV20-1 and J usage is TRBJ2-3, with D possibly being TRBD1 (6 bases). There are 15 residues in the CDR3. The germline gives CDR1 DFQATT, CDR2 SNEGSKA (reference sequence). Between the trimmed V and J ends, which lost 3 bases and 4 bases, there was a span of 17 bases. CDR3: CSARTPGHPADTQYF. CDR3 in DNA: TGCAGTGCTAGGACCCCGGGACATCCGGCAGATACGCAGTATTTT.

The CDR3, as DNA: TGCAGTGCTAGAGCTCCCTTAGCGGGGGTTTGGACAGATACGCAGTATTTT. Translated: CSARAPLAGVWTDTQYF. The chain combines TRBV20-1 with TRBJ2-3, with TRBD2 matching 9 bases. Germline CDR1 is DFQATT and CDR2 is SNEGSKA (reference sequence). V trimming: 1 base; J trimming: 3 bases; junction bases outside the gene matches: 11. The CDR3 totals 17 residues.

This clonotype appeared a few times. This rearrangement joins TRBV5-1 to TRBJ2-3; D is undetermined. The CDR3 is made up of 14 amino acids. V lost 2 bases to trimming and J lost 0 bases, with 7 bases between them. In germline, CDR1 is SGHRS, CDR2 YFSETQ. The CDR3 DNA is TGCGCCAGCAGCTTTGTAGAAAGCACAGATACGCAGTATTTT. This translates into CASSFVESTDTQYF.

This clonotype has just a few counts. This sequence joins TRBV5-5 and TRBJ2-5, with D possibly being TRBD1 or TRBD2 (6 bases each). The CDR3 length is 14 residues. The germline V gene has CDR1 SGHKS and CDR2 YYEKEE (reference sequence). The V end was cut by 1 base, the J end by 5 bases, with 12 bases between. The CDR3 sequence is CASSLPQGRETQYF. The DNA for the CDR3 is TGTGCCAGCAGCTTGCCTCAGGGGAGGGAGACCCAGTACTTC.

This clonotype showed up just a few times. J is TRBJ2-7 and V is TRBV20-1, with 8 nucleotides matching TRBD1. Losses at the gene ends were 1 base for V and 8 bases for J; bases not matched to a gene: 13. The length of the CDR3 is 15 residues. CDR1 is DFQATT and CDR2 is SNEGSKA in the germline V gene (reference sequence). CDR3 sequence reads: CSARAYADRGWQQYF. For the CDR3, the DNA is TGCAGTGCTAGAGCCTATGCCGACAGGGGTTGGCAGCAGTACTTC.

This clonotype has just a few counts. V is TRBV5-5 and J is TRBJ1-1; D remains unclear. Trimming pared 0 bases from V and 1 base from J, leaving 7 bases between. The germline gives CDR1 SGHKS, CDR2 YYEKEE (reference sequence). The CDR3 consists of 14 residues. The CDR3 sequence: CASSLGARNTEAFF. CDR3 DNA sequence: TGTGCCAGCAGCTTGGGCGCACGGAACACTGAAGCTTTCTTT.

This clonotype was seen a few times. J is TRBJ2-4 and V is TRBV2; TRBD1 matches at 7 bases. This CDR3 is built from 15 residues. The germline gives CDR1 SNHLY, CDR2 FYNNEI. V dropped 2 bases and J dropped 3; count of bases not matched to a gene: 4. The CDR3 sequence is CASSEQGGIKNIQYF. CDR3 coding DNA: TGTGCCAGCAGTGAACAAGGGGGCATCAAAAACATTCAGTACTTC.

The rearrangement uses TRBV5-1 and TRBJ2-1; D possibly matches TRBD1 or TRBD2 (6 bases each). This CDR3 has 16 amino acids. Trimming pared 5 bases from V and 0 bases from J, leaving 15 bases between. CDR1 is SGHRS, CDR2 YFSETQ, per germline. The CDR3 nucleotides are TGCGCCAGCAGTACAGTAGGGGGAGGCTCCTACAATGAGCAGTTCTTC. It yields the protein CASSTVGGGSYNEQFF.

This clonotype was counted between two and nine times. This chain links TRBV7-9 with TRBJ1-5, with D unclear. CDR3 length equals 12 residues. V gave up 2 bases and J gave up 5 bases, with 4 bases separating them. Germline CDR1 is SEHNR and CDR2 is FQNEAQ (reference sequence). Written as DNA, the CDR3 is TGTGCCAGCAGCTTATTAGATCAGCCCCAGCATTTT. As protein: CASSLLDQPQHF.

Only one count was recorded for this clonotype. The chain employs TRBV3-1 and TRBJ2-7; 7 bases are a match to TRBD1. V shed 2 bases and J 4 bases; nucleotides not matched to a gene: 8. The V gene's germline CDR1 is LGHDT and CDR2 YNNKEL (reference sequence). The CDR3 runs 15 residues. The CDR3 loop reads CASSQLRQGYYEQYF. CDR3 sequence (DNA): TGTGCCAGCAGCCAATTGAGACAGGGCTATTACGAGCAGTACTTC.

CDR3 sequence (DNA): TGTGCCAGCCGGCCCCAGGGGGACGGCTACGAGCAGTACTTC. Protein sequence: CASRPQGDGYEQYF. The chain employs TRBV27 and TRBJ2-7; 7 positions match TRBD1. J gave up 3 bases and V 8 bases, and 10 bases lay outside the gene matches. This CDR3 comprises 14 residues. Germline CDR1 and CDR2: MNHEY and SMNVEV (reference sequence).

The V gene is TRBV11-2, the J gene TRBJ2-5; 9 bases line up with TRBD2. V trimming: 6 bases; J trimming: 5 bases; junction bases outside the gene matches: 7. The CDR3 loop spans 14 amino acids. Looked up from germline, CDR1 is SGHAT and CDR2 is FQNNGV. The CDR3 spells CASRLGLAGETQYF. The CDR3 coding sequence is TGTGCCAGCAGGCTGGGGCTAGCGGGGGAGACCCAGTACTTC.

In its sample, this clonotype was seen once. The chain employs TRBV5-6 and TRBJ2-7; possibly TRBD1 for D (7 bases). V was trimmed by 0 bases and J by 5 bases, leaving 15 bases between them. This CDR3 spans 15 amino acids. Germline assignment: CDR1 SGHDT and CDR2 YYEEEE. The CDR3 reads CASSLVDREEDEQYF. As DNA, the CDR3 is TGTGCCAGCAGCTTGGTCGACAGGGAGGAGGACGAGCAGTACTTC.

There are a few counts of this clonotype. The chain couples TRBV7-9 to TRBJ2-7, with D possibly TRBD1 on 6 matching bases. CDR3 length: 14 residues. CDR1 and CDR2 from the germline V gene are SEHNR and FQNEAQ (reference sequence). V lost 4 bases, J lost 4 bases, and 14 bases lay in between. The CDR3 region has the DNA TGTGCCAGCAGCTCGCCGGGACACTCATACGAGCAGTACTTC. It encodes CASSSPGHSYEQYF.

CDR3 protein: CASSQDLAGHGNQPQHF. The CDR3 bases are TGCGCCAGCAGCCAAGATCTGGCGGGTCATGGCAATCAGCCCCAGCATTTT. The rearrangement uses TRBV4-1 and TRBJ1-5; D gene uncertain. CDR1 is MGHRA, CDR2 YSYEKL, per germline. The V end was cut by 0 bases, the J end by 2 bases, with 14 bases between. This CDR3 has 17 amino acids.

This clonotype was seen once. The chain uses TRBV20-1 and TRBJ1-1; 7 nucleotides agree with TRBD1. From germline, CDR1 is DFQATT and CDR2 SNEGSKA (reference sequence). The CDR3 has 12 residues. J gave up 6 bases and V 2 bases, and 3 bases lay outside the gene matches. The CDR3 DNA reads TGCAGTGCTAGACGACAGGGTCCTGAAGCTTTCTTT. Its translation: CSARRQGPEAFF.

This clonotype appeared a few times. The rearrangement links TRBV6-5 to TRBJ2-2; D may be TRBD2 (6 bases). This CDR3 is built from 15 residues. Germline V gene data show CDR1 as MNHEY and CDR2 as SVGAGI. Trimming left V 0 bases short and J 4 bases short, with 9 bases between. The CDR3: CASSYSGGITGELFF. The CDR3 DNA sequence: TGTGCCAGCAGTTACTCTGGCGGGATCACCGGGGAGCTGTTTTTT.

The chain employs TRBV2 and TRBJ2-1, with D perhaps matching TRBD2 (6 bases). The CDR3 loop spans 11 amino acids. With 6 bases removed from V and 10 bases from J, the gap between germline ends came to 10 bases. Germline V gene data show CDR1 as SNHLY and CDR2 as FYNNEI. CDR3 sequence: CASRGLEEQFF. CDR3 sequence (DNA): TGTGCCAGCAGGGGACTGGAAGAGCAGTTCTTC.

This clonotype was observed a handful of times. V is TRBV6-5 and J is TRBJ2-2, with 7 bases fitting TRBD1. The CDR3 extends over 16 amino acids. Germline V lookup: CDR1 MNHEY, CDR2 SVGAGI. With V trimmed by 0 bases and J by 6 bases, 7 bases remained unmatched. This CDR3 reads CASSYSRQGRAGELFF. CDR3 DNA: TGTGCCAGCAGTTACTCCCGACAGGGTAGGGCCGGGGAGCTGTTTTTT.

The chain uses TRBV5-1 and TRBJ2-7; 11 positions agree with TRBD1. Germline V lookup: CDR1 SGHRS, CDR2 YFSETQ. CDR3 length equals 15 residues. V lost 4 bases, J lost 3 bases, and 6 bases stayed unmatched. The CDR3 DNA sequence: TGCGCCAGCAGCGTCGGGACAGGGGGTCTCTACGAGCAGTACTTC. It encodes CASSVGTGGLYEQYF.

V gene TRBV6-1 combines with J gene TRBJ2-3, with D possibly matching TRBD2 (6 bases). Trimming took off 7 bases at V and 6 bases at J, with 29 bases between the two ends. Germline loops: CDR1 MNHNS, CDR2 SASEGT. This CDR3 is built from 18 residues. This CDR3 is CASTGRSGSVPGGDTQYF. Written as DNA, the CDR3 is TGTGCCAGCACCGGTCGGTCAGGGTCGGTGCCTGGGGGGGATACGCAGTATTTT.

The rearrangement links TRBV4-1 to TRBJ2-7, with D hard to call. Between the trimmed V and J ends, which lost 4 bases and 2 bases, there was a span of 24 bases. The CDR3 extends over 18 amino acids. Looked up from germline, CDR1 is MGHRA and CDR2 is YSYEKL. The CDR3 DNA reads as TGCGCCAGCAGCCTTTCAAGACCCTCACCCTTGAGACCCTACGAGCAGTACTTC. Amino acids: CASSLSRPSPLRPYEQYF.